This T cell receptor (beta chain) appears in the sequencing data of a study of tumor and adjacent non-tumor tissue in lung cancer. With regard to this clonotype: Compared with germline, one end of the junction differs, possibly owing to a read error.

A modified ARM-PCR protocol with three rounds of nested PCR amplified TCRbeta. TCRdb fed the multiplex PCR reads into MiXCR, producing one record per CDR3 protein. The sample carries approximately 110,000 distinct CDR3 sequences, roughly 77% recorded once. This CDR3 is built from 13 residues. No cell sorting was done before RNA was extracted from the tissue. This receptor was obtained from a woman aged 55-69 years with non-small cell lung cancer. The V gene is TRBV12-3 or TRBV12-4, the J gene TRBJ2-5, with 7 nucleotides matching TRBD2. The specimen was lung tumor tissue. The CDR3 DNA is TGTGCCAGCAGTGCGGGACTAAAGGAGAACCAGTACTTC. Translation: CASSAGLKENQYF.